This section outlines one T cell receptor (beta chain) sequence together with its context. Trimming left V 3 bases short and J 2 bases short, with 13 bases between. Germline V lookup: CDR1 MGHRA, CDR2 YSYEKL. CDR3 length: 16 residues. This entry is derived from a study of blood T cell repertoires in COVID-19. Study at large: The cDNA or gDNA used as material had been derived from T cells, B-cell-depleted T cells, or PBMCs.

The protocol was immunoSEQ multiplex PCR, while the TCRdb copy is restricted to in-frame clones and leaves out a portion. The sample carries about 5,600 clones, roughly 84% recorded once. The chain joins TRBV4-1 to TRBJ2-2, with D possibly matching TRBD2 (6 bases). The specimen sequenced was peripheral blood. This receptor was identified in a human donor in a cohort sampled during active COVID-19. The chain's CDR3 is CASSQDGTSNTGELFF. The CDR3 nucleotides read TGCGCCAGCAGCCAGGACGGGACTTCCAACACCGGGGAGCTGTTTTTT.